The 8 T cell receptor beta chains in this list originate from one sample, sequenced in a study of cytomegalovirus exposure and HLA in healthy donors. 13 Jbeta primers and 60 Vbeta primers were used for the PCR. Sequencing used immunoSEQ multiplex PCR; TCRdb keeps in-frame clones, though not all of them. The sample consists of more than 100,000 clones, 78% of them appearing once. The sequencing sample was made of PBMCs. All receptors come from a woman aged 30 to 39 in good health and CMV-seropositive.

The chain joins TRBV27 to TRBJ2-7; D uncertain. The V end lost 3 bases, the J end lost 4 bases, and 4 bases lay between the germline ends. This CDR3 has 11 amino acids. The germline V gene has CDR1 MNHEY and CDR2 SMNVEV (reference sequence). The CDR3 here is CASSFRYEQYF. In nucleotides, the CDR3 is TGTGCCAGCAGTTTCCGGTACGAGCAGTACTTC.

CDR3 nucleotides: TGTGCCAGCAGCTCCGGGGGTCACATCTACGAGCAGTACTTC. It yields the protein CASSSGGHIYEQYF. The rearrangement uses TRBV5-4 and TRBJ2-5; weak D call: TRBD2 (6 bases). Judging by the DNA end, TRBJ2-7 fits better; the J call may be wrong. The germline V gene encodes CDR1 SGHNT and CDR2 YYREEE (reference sequence). The CDR3 loop spans 14 amino acids.

This sequence joins TRBV2 and TRBJ1-1, with D possibly being TRBD1 (5 bases). The V gene's germline CDR1 is SNHLY and CDR2 FYNNEI. This CDR3 region has 13 residues. Trimming stripped 7 bases from V and 0 bases from J, with 9 bases between. This CDR3 is CASMTVLNTEAFF. The CDR3 DNA is TGTGCCAGCATGACAGTCCTGAACACTGAAGCTTTCTTT. Together with reference TRBV2 and TRBJ1-1, the CDR3 gives the full variable domain: EPEVTQTPSHQVTQMGQEVILRCVPISNHLYFYWYRQILGQKVEFLVSFYNNEISEKSEIFDDQFSVERPDGSNFTLKIRSTKLEDSAMYFCASMTVLNTEAFFGQGTRLTVV.

The table lists this clone with a count of one. CDR3 nucleotide sequence: TGTGCCAGCAGCTTAGATTATAACACCGGGGAGCTGTTTTTT. Encoded protein: CASSLDYNTGELFF. The J gene is TRBJ2-2, the V gene TRBV7-8; D gene unclear. Germline assignment: CDR1 SGHVS and CDR2 FQNEAQ. This CDR3 spans 14 amino acids. Trimming cost V 1 base and J 2 bases, with 5 bases left between them.

As concerns this clone: Germline and junction disagree at one end, which may indicate a read error. This chain joins TRBV7-2 and TRBJ1-1; perhaps TRBD1 as D (6 bases). CDR3 length: 14 amino acids. Germline-derived CDR1 and CDR2 are SGHTA and FQGNSA. The CDR3 reads CASSLVQGYTESFF. In nucleotides, the CDR3 is TGTGCCAGCAGCTTAGTACAGGGATATACTGAATCTTTCTTT.

The rearrangement links TRBV28 to TRBJ2-7; TRBD2 is a possible D gene (5 bases). The CDR3 length is 15 residues. Germline CDR1 is MDHEN and CDR2 is SYDVKM. V lost 7 bases and J lost 1, with 17 bases in between. CDR3 sequence: CASTLGGLSSYEQYF. CDR3 in DNA: TGTGCCAGCACCCTAGGTGGACTTTCGTCCTACGAGCAGTACTTC.

The chain uses TRBV2 and TRBJ1-5; 9 bases line up with TRBD1. J was trimmed by 5 bases and V by 2 bases; bases with no gene match: 16. This CDR3 region has 19 residues. The V gene's germline CDR1 is SNHLY and CDR2 FYNNEI. DNA of the CDR3: TGTGCCAGCAGTGAAAAGGGTGTTGCGGGGACAGGGTCCGATCAGCCCCAGCATTTT. Amino acids: CASSEKGVAGTGSDQPQHF.

This chain connects TRBV4-2 to TRBJ2-3; 11 positions match TRBD2. This CDR3 is built from 16 residues. Losses at the gene ends were 4 bases for V and 1 base for J; bases not matched to a gene: 4. Per the germline V gene, CDR1 is LGHNA and CDR2 is YNFKEQ. CDR3 region: CASSRRGLAGTDTQYF. For the CDR3, the DNA is TGTGCCAGCAGCCGAAGGGGACTAGCGGGCACAGATACGCAGTATTTT.